This record covers a single T cell receptor (beta chain). These data belong to a study of CD8 T cells in ankylosing spondylitis. V shed 2 bases, J shed 3 bases, and the junction held 7 bases outside the gene matches. The germline CDR1 and CDR2 sequences are GTSNPN and SVGIG (reference sequence). The CDR3 is 14 amino acids. TCRdb processed the 5' RACE reads anew with MiXCR; each CDR3 protein has one entry. The table lists about 360,000 distinct CDR3 sequences, 20% to 25% of them singletons. Sequencing was performed on blood, either unsorted or a sorted T cell fraction (not recorded which). This sequence originates from a male donor with ankylosing spondylitis or in good health (not recorded which). The V and J genes are TRBV30 and TRBJ2-7, with 7 bases that match TRBD1. This chain's CDR3 is CAWSPGQHLYEQYF. The CDR3 region has the DNA TGTGCCTGGAGTCCGGGACAGCACCTCTACGAGCAGTACTTC.